The 16 T cell receptor beta chains below all came from one sample that was sequenced in a study of neurological immune-mediated disorders (dated by TCRdb to between 2018 and 2021). Receptor amplification or capture employed 5' RACE. For sequencing, an Illumina HiSeq 2500 was employed. In-frame beta chains were kept once TCRdb had trimmed the public reads at Q25 with fastp and called clones with MiXCR. Each entry merges the rows of one CDR3 protein and shows their most common DNA and genes. In all, the sample holds about 66,000 distinct CDR3 sequences, and around 3.1% of those were seen once. About 4% of the sample belongs to the ten largest clones. The material sequenced was PBMCs. All receptors come from a man aged 35-49 years with multiple sclerosis.

This clonotype was found once. This could be a read error, since a much larger clone is one nucleotide away. The J gene is TRBJ1-2, the V gene TRBV12-3 or TRBV12-4, with D uncertain. V lost 4 bases to trimming and J lost 11 bases, with 23 bases between them. The CDR3 has 15 residues. CDR3: CASSWIFSGSDVYTF. The DNA for the CDR3 is TGTGCCAGCAGTTGGATCTTCTCGGGTAGTGACGTTTACACCTTC.

This clonotype was recorded at least ten times. The chain carries TRBV2 and TRBJ1-2; TRBD1 matches 9 bases. Trimming removed 9 bases from V and 3 bases from J; junction bases left unmatched: 20. The CDR3 consists of 18 residues. Per the germline V gene, CDR1 is SNHLY and CDR2 is FYNNEI. In DNA, the CDR3 is TGTGCCAGTCCCATACTAGTGCGGACAGGGGAAGGTGACTATGGCTACACCTTC. It encodes CASPILVRTGEGDYGYTF.

This clonotype was seen ten or more times. This chain connects TRBV20-1 to TRBJ1-6; the D is unclear. V lost 1 base and J lost 6, with 16 bases in between. The germline V gene has CDR1 DFQATT and CDR2 SNEGSKA (reference sequence). The CDR3 runs to 16 residues. The CDR3 is CSARVSARTANSPLHF. CDR3 bases: TGCAGTGCTAGAGTTTCGGCTAGGACGGCTAATTCACCCCTCCACTTT.

This clonotype was counted ten times or more. This chain connects TRBV15 to TRBJ2-7; the D gene is possibly TRBD1 (6 bases). CDR3 length equals 14 residues. Per germline, CDR1 LNHNV and CDR2 YYDKDF (reference sequence). The germline V and J ends were trimmed by 1 base and 7 bases, with 14 bases remaining between them. The CDR3 reads CATSRAGTQWEQYF. CDR3 sequence (DNA): TGTGCCACCAGCAGAGCCGGGACACAATGGGAGCAGTACTTC.

This clonotype was counted at least ten times. This sequence joins TRBV5-1 and TRBJ2-7, with TRBD1 matching over 9 bases. Germline V gene sequence: CDR1 SGHRS, CDR2 YFSETQ. The CDR3 has 14 amino acids. V was pared by 6 bases and J by 0 bases, with 4 bases of the junction left unmatched. The chain's CDR3 is CASTGTGHSYEQYF. CDR3 sequence (DNA): TGCGCCAGCACGGGGACAGGGCACTCCTACGAGCAGTACTTC.

The sample holds many counts of this clonotype. This chain uses TRBV12-3 or TRBV12-4 with TRBJ1-6; a weak D match, TRBD1 (5 bases). V lost 4 bases and J lost 8, with 12 bases in between. CDR3 size: 14 residues. CDR3 bases: TGTGCCAGCAGTTCCTGGACATTTGATTCACCCCTCCACTTT. This sequence encodes CASSSWTFDSPLHF.

This clonotype was seen repeatedly, ten times or more. J is TRBJ1-1 and V is TRBV6-1, with D perhaps TRBD1 (5 bases). The V end was cut by 6 bases, the J end by 4 bases, with 18 bases between. Germline CDR1 and CDR2: MNHNS and SASEGT. This CDR3 comprises 15 residues. The CDR3 is CASRGDVGSGTEAFF. CDR3 coding DNA: TGTGCCAGCAGGGGGGACGTGGGGTCGGGCACTGAAGCTTTCTTT.

Details on this clonotype: One base away lies a much larger clone, so this may be a sequencing read error. The rearrangement uses TRBV2 and TRBJ2-1; weak D call: TRBD1 (6 bases). Germline CDR1 and CDR2: SNHLY and FYNNEI. Trimming left V 5 bases short and J 7 bases short, with 15 bases between. This CDR3 comprises 14 residues. This CDR3 reads CASSLRKDRNEQFF. Here the CDR3 DNA reads TGTGCCAGCAGTTTAAGAAAGGACAGAAATGAGCAGTTCTTC.

The table lists this clonotype with many counts. V and J are TRBV5-1 and TRBJ1-4; D unresolved. With 1 base removed from V and 0 bases from J, the gap between germline ends came to 4 bases. Germline loops: CDR1 SGHRS, CDR2 YFSETQ. This CDR3 comprises 14 residues. The CDR3 DNA reads as TGCGCCAGCAGCTTGACCGCAACTAATGAAAAACTGTTTTTT. This encodes CASSLTATNEKLFF. Using reference TRBV5-1 and TRBJ1-4 for the parts outside the CDR3, the full variable domain is KAGVTQTPRYLIKTRGQQVTLSCSPISGHRSVSWYQQTPGQGLQFLFEYFSETQRNKGNFPGRFSGRQFSNSRSEMNVSTLELGDSALYLCASSLTATNEKLFFGSGTQLSVL.

This clonotype showed up many times. The chain uses TRBV2 and TRBJ2-3; TRBD2 agrees at 9 bases. The ends lost 7 bases at V and 1 base at J; junction bases unmatched: 6. This CDR3 spans 15 amino acids. CDR1 and CDR2 (germline): SNHLY, FYNNEI. The DNA of the CDR3 is TGTGCCAGCAATCAAGCGGGGGGCGGCACAGATACGCAGTATTTT. Translated, it gives CASNQAGGGTDTQYF.

This clonotype came up many times. V is TRBV5-5 and J is TRBJ1-2, with D possibly being TRBD1 (6 bases). V was clipped by 0 bases and J by 4 bases, with 13 bases between them. This CDR3 is built from 15 residues. CDR1 is SGHKS, CDR2 YYEKEE, per germline (reference sequence). The CDR3 region has the DNA TGTGCCAGCAGCTTGGTAACAGGGCCATCCTATGGCTACACCTTC. It codes for CASSLVTGPSYGYTF.

In its sample, this clonotype was seen many times. V gene TRBV9 combines with J gene TRBJ1-1, with 10 bases lining up with TRBD1. Germline CDR1 SGDLS, CDR2 YYNGEE. The CDR3 consists of 14 residues. With V trimmed by 4 bases and J by 3 bases, 3 bases remained unmatched. The CDR3: CASSRDRGYTEAFF. As DNA, the CDR3 is TGTGCCAGCAGCAGGGACAGGGGCTACACTGAAGCTTTCTTT.

Many counts were recorded for this clonotype. CDR3 bases: TGCAGTGCTAGTTTCGCTCGGGGGGCAAACACTGAAGCTTTCTTT. Translating it yields CSASFARGANTEAFF. This chain connects TRBV20-1 to TRBJ1-1; the D gene is possibly TRBD1 (6 bases). The CDR3 length is 15 residues. Germline V gene lookup returns CDR1 DFQATT and CDR2 SNEGSKA (reference sequence). The ends were cut back, 3 bases at V and 2 bases at J, with 16 bases in the middle.

This clonotype was counted many times. The chain carries TRBV4-1 and TRBJ2-2; maybe TRBD2 (5 bases). The germline gives CDR1 MGHRA, CDR2 YSYEKL. V was clipped by 4 bases and J by 9 bases, with 12 bases between them. The CDR3 covers 13 residues. The CDR3 nucleotides are TGCGCCAGCAGCCGAGAACTAGACCGGGAGCTGTTTTTT. Translation: CASSRELDRELFF.

This clonotype was recorded many times. J is TRBJ1-2 and V is TRBV7-2, with D hard to call. V lost 5 bases to trimming and J lost 4 bases, with 14 bases between them. The CDR3 is made up of 14 amino acids. The germline CDR1 and CDR2 sequences are SGHTA and FQGNSA. CDR3 in DNA: TGTGCCAGCAGCCTGGCCGCGGTCGGCTATGGCTACACCTTC. It encodes CASSLAAVGYGYTF.

This clonotype has a count of ten or more. The genes are TRBV12-3 or TRBV12-4 and TRBJ2-5, with 8 nucleotides matching TRBD2. The junction had 4 bases not matched to a gene; V was cut back by 5 bases and J by 5 bases. The length of the CDR3 is 13 residues. In DNA, the CDR3 is TGTGCCAGCAGTCCCGGGGGGGAGGAGACCCAGTACTTC. Its translation: CASSPGGEETQYF.